What follows are 19 T cell receptor beta chains derived from one specimen sequenced in a study of blood T cell repertoires in COVID-19. The method was immunoSEQ multiplex PCR; TCRdb's version includes in-frame clones alone and lacks a portion of them. In the table there are under 25,000 clones, over 75% of which are singletons. Sample: peripheral blood. The receptors were gathered from a human donor in a cohort sampled during active COVID-19.

Only one count was recorded for this clone. The V call is TRBV5-6, the J call TRBJ1-1; unclear D gene. V was clipped by 4 bases and J by 1 base, with 5 bases between them. Germline V gene data show CDR1 as SGHDT and CDR2 as YYEEEE. This CDR3 spans 12 amino acids. As DNA, the CDR3 is TGTGCCAGCAGCCCGGGGAACACTGAAGCTTTCTTT. It encodes CASSPGNTEAFF.

CDR3 residues: CANRGQGKTGELFF. The CDR3 region has the DNA TGTGCCAACCGTGGACAGGGGAAAACCGGGGAGCTGTTTTTT. The V gene is TRBV2, the J gene TRBJ2-2; 9 bases match TRBD1. The germline V gene encodes CDR1 SNHLY and CDR2 FYNNEI. The CDR3 runs to 14 residues. After removal of 10 bases from V and 5 bases from J, the junction contained 8 bases not matched to a gene.

The chain uses TRBV29-1 and TRBJ2-1, with a weak D call TRBD2 (6 bases). The CDR3 contains 14 residues. Trimming left V 5 bases short and J 1 base short, with 12 bases between. Germline CDR1 SQVTM, CDR2 ANQGSEA. CDR3 sequence (DNA): TGCAGCGTTTGGGGAGGTTTGTCCTACAATGAGCAGTTCTTC. It yields the protein CSVWGGLSYNEQFF.

The chain employs TRBV12-3 or TRBV12-4 and TRBJ2-7; 9 nucleotides line up with TRBD1. After removal of 6 bases from V and 6 bases from J, the junction contained 3 bases not matched to a gene. This CDR3 comprises 12 residues. The CDR3 DNA reads as TGTGCCAGCAGCCGGGACAGGGTCGAGCAGTACTTC. Translated: CASSRDRVEQYF.

The chain employs TRBV7-6 and TRBJ2-7; 7 bases line up with TRBD2. V was clipped by 4 bases and J by 0 bases; unmatched bases: 6. The germline gives CDR1 SGHVS, CDR2 FNYEAQ. This CDR3 region has 15 residues. The CDR3 nucleotides are TGTGCCAGCAGCTACATGGGGGGGAGCTCCTACGAGCAGTACTTC. This gives the protein CASSYMGGSSYEQYF.

Only one count was recorded for this clone. The chain combines TRBV5-5 with TRBJ2-7; 8 bases align to TRBD1. The germline gives CDR1 SGHKS, CDR2 YYEKEE (reference sequence). V was clipped by 4 bases and J by 0 bases; unmatched bases: 6. CDR3 length: 15 residues. The DNA for the CDR3 is TGTGCCAGCAGCGGTGGACAGGGCTTCTCCTACGAGCAGTACTTC. Its translation is CASSGGQGFSYEQYF.

This clone is a singleton in its sample. This chain connects TRBV12-3 or TRBV12-4 to TRBJ2-7, with D maybe TRBD2 (6 bases). The CDR3 totals 11 residues. V dropped 7 bases and J dropped 4 bases, with 8 bases sitting between them. CDR3 sequence reads: CASTGGYEQYF. The CDR3 DNA reads TGTGCCAGCACCGGGGGATACGAGCAGTACTTC.

The rearrangement uses TRBV7-8 and TRBJ2-3; TRBD2 agrees at 14 bases. V lost 5 bases to trimming and J lost 0 bases; unmatched junction nucleotides: 7. From germline, CDR1 is SGHVS and CDR2 FQNEAQ. The CDR3 contains 18 residues. CDR3 DNA: TGTGCCAGCAGCGCTCCGGGACTAGCGGGAGAAAGCACAGATACGCAGTATTTT. It is translated as CASSAPGLAGESTDTQYF.

V and J are TRBV28 and TRBJ1-6, with a weak D call TRBD1 (5 bases). This CDR3 comprises 14 residues. Trimming took 6 bases from V and 10 from J, leaving 16 bases between them. CDR1 MDHEN and CDR2 SYDVKM come from the germline V gene. DNA of the CDR3: TGTGCCAGCAGATCAGGGCAGGGCCAATCACCCCTCCACTTT. It encodes CASRSGQGQSPLHF.

The chain employs TRBV27 and TRBJ2-1, with 11 bases lining up with TRBD2. Germline loops: CDR1 MNHEY, CDR2 SMNVEV (reference sequence). The CDR3 runs to 17 residues. After removal of 3 bases from V and 7 bases from J, the junction contained 11 bases not matched to a gene. The CDR3 loop reads CASSFLISGRAANEQFF. Written as DNA, the CDR3 is TGTGCCAGCAGTTTCCTGATTAGCGGGAGGGCTGCAAATGAGCAGTTCTTC.

This chain links TRBV5-4 with TRBJ2-3; 8 bases map to TRBD1. This CDR3 comprises 18 residues. Germline CDR1 is SGHNT and CDR2 is YYREEE (reference sequence). V lost 4 bases and J lost 5; bases outside the gene matches: 18. The CDR3: CASSRGARTGIQGDTQYF. CDR3 DNA sequence: TGTGCCAGCAGCCGAGGGGCCCGGACAGGGATCCAAGGAGATACGCAGTATTTT.

This clone was seen more than once but under ten times. J is TRBJ2-2 and V is TRBV6-5, with a tentative D call TRBD2 (6 bases). The V end was cut by 0 bases, the J end by 0 bases, with 8 bases between. This CDR3 has 16 residues. CDR1 and CDR2 (germline): MNHEY, SVGAGI. CDR3 sequence reads: CASSYSGGANTGELFF. The CDR3 region has the DNA TGTGCCAGCAGTTACTCGGGGGGAGCGAACACCGGGGAGCTGTTTTTT.

This sequence joins TRBV28 and TRBJ1-2; D gene unclear. Germline CDR1 and CDR2: MDHEN and SYDVKM. Trimming left V 6 bases short and J 4 bases short, with 12 bases between. This CDR3 has 13 residues. The CDR3 coding sequence is TGTGCCAGCAGACAAAGAGGGCCCTATGGCTACACCTTC. Protein product: CASRQRGPYGYTF.

The rearrangement uses TRBV18 and TRBJ2-1; TRBD2 matches 9 bases. The CDR3 has 15 amino acids. V dropped 4 bases and J dropped 4; count of bases not matched to a gene: 5. The germline V gene encodes CDR1 KGHSH and CDR2 LQKENI. The DNA for the CDR3 is TGTGCCAGCTCACTGCTAGCGGGAAGATACAATGAGCAGTTCTTC. Amino acid sequence: CASSLLAGRYNEQFF.

V and J are TRBV9 and TRBJ2-1; TRBD2 is a possible D gene (6 bases). Germline assignment: CDR1 SGDLS and CDR2 YYNGEE. The CDR3 loop spans 16 amino acids. Trimming shortened V by 0 bases and J by 0 bases, and 10 bases separated the two germline ends. The CDR3 DNA reads as TGTGCCAGCAGCGTAGAAGGGCGGGGCTCCTACAATGAGCAGTTCTTC. Protein sequence: CASSVEGRGSYNEQFF.

This clone showed up just once. The gene calls are TRBV3-1 (or the pseudogene TRBV3-2) and TRBJ2-7; D possibly corresponds to TRBD2 (5 bases). Deletions cut 2 bases from V and 4 bases from J, with 9 bases between. The CDR3 is 13 residues long. Looked up from germline, CDR1 is LGHDT and CDR2 is YNNKEL (reference sequence). The CDR3: CASSQFSGYEQYF. DNA for the CDR3: TGTGCCAGCAGCCAATTTTCGGGGTACGAGCAGTACTTC.

This clone was counted a single time. CDR3 sequence: CATLALSSYEQYF. The CDR3 DNA reads as TGTGCCACACTAGCTTTGAGCTCCTACGAGCAGTACTTC. This chain links TRBV10-3 with TRBJ2-7, with a possible D match to TRBD2 (6 bases). CDR1 is ENHRY and CDR2 is SYGVKD in the germline V gene. This CDR3 region has 13 residues. Trimming left V 10 bases short and J 0 bases short, with 13 bases between.

The V gene is TRBV6-6, the J gene TRBJ1-1, with D uncertain. Germline values: CDR1 MNHNY, CDR2 SVGAGI (reference sequence). The V end was cut by 7 bases, the J end by 5 bases, with 14 bases between. This CDR3 region has 13 residues. The CDR3 loop is CASMKTQWTEAFF. The DNA of the CDR3 is TGTGCCAGCATGAAAACGCAGTGGACTGAAGCTTTCTTT.

This clone has just a few counts. The V call is TRBV24-1, the J call TRBJ1-4; 7 bases fit TRBD1. The CDR3 consists of 14 residues. Losses at the gene ends were 4 bases for V and 7 bases for J; bases not matched to a gene: 5. Per germline, CDR1 KGHDR and CDR2 SFDVKD. CDR3 loop: CATSEGTAAEKLFF. CDR3 sequence (DNA): TGTGCCACCAGTGAGGGGACAGCAGCTGAAAAACTGTTTTTT.